Listed below are T cell receptor beta chains from one sample, sequenced in a study of neoadjuvant nivolumab and ipilimumab in lung cancer. The data were produced by immunoSEQ multiplex PCR, yet TCRdb's version contains in-frame clones alone and is incomplete. The repertoire holds some 50,000 clones, with more than 85% as singletons. Sample: blood, taken before neoadjuvant nivolumab, alone or with ipilimumab. These receptors came from an adult with non-small cell lung cancer. Some clones in this sample may be carry-over from other donors' samples. CDR3s include the opening cysteine and the closing phenylalanine or tryptophan. Each record gives: J gene, V gene, D gene, clone size, CDR3 protein, CDR3 DNA. The D gene is left open where the match is weak. Only some rows state a clone size, as once, few, many or a class for expanded clones.

>TRBJ1-1|TRBV10-2|TRBD1|-
CASTHTGGATEAFF
TGCGCCAGCACCCATACAGGGGGCGCGACTGAAGCTTTCTTT
>TRBJ2-5|TRBV7-2|-|-
CASRPPTRGNLETQYF
TGTGCCAGCAGGCCTCCGACCAGGGGCAATCTAGAGACCCAGTACTTC
>TRBJ2-7|TRBV14|TRBD1|-
CASSHNLDRDHEQYF
TGTGCCAGCAGCCATAACCTGGACAGGGACCACGAGCAGTACTTC
>TRBJ2-3|TRBV5-5|TRBD1|-
CASSLGQGFDTQYF
TGTGCCAGCAGCTTGGGACAGGGGTTCGATACGCAGTATTTT
>TRBJ1-4|TRBV19|-|few
CASSIVGITKKLFF
TGTGCCAGTAGTATAGTCGGGATCACGAAAAAACTGTTTTTT
>TRBJ2-1|TRBV7-2|TRBD2|-
CASSTSGIKNEQFF
TGTGCCAGCAGTACTAGCGGGATTAAGAATGAGCAGTTCTTC
>TRBJ2-1|TRBV5-1|-|-
CASSLVRFSKGDVDEQFF
TGCGCCAGCAGCTTGGTCAGATTTTCGAAAGGGGACGTGGATGAGCAGTTCTTC
>TRBJ2-1|TRBV5-1|TRBD2|-
CASSLGTSGSNEQFF
TGCGCCAGCAGCTTGGGGACTAGCGGGAGTAATGAGCAGTTCTTC
>TRBJ1-5|TRBV2|-|-
CASSDGAGDQPQHF
TGTGCCAGCAGTGATGGGGCAGGGGATCAGCCCCAGCATTTT
>TRBJ2-7|TRBV15|-|once
CATAPDSHSYEQYF
TGTGCCACCGCACCGGACAGCCATTCCTACGAGCAGTACTTC
>TRBJ2-1|TRBV5-1|TRBD1|-
CASSQDRPNEQFF
TGCGCCAGCAGCCAGGACAGGCCGAATGAGCAGTTCTTC
>TRBJ1-1|TRBV5-1|TRBD1|-
CASSSGQPNTEAFF
TGCGCCAGCAGCTCGGGACAGCCGAACACTGAAGCTTTCTTT
>TRBJ2-5|TRBV18|TRBD1|-
CASSPGQAGETQYF
TGTGCCAGCTCACCAGGACAGGCGGGAGAGACCCAGTACTTC
>TRBJ2-7|TRBV7-9|-|-
CASSPQSYEQYF
TGTGCCAGCAGCCCCCAGAGCTACGAGCAGTACTTC
>TRBJ1-1|TRBV6-1|-|-
CASSVSGARLEAFF
TGTGCCAGCAGTGTCTCGGGGGCACGTTTGGAAGCTTTCTTT
>TRBJ1-1|TRBV5-4|-|-
CASSLVDSGAFF
TGTGCCAGCAGCTTGGTGGACTCGGGAGCTTTCTTT
>TRBJ2-1|TRBV5-4|TRBD2|few
CASSWREDEQFF
TGTGCCAGCAGCTGGCGGGAGGATGAGCAGTTCTTC
>TRBJ1-2|TRBV6-5|TRBD1|-
CASSTGTEGYTF
TGTGCCAGCAGTACTGGGACAGAGGGCTACACCTTC
>TRBJ2-3|TRBV27|-|-
CASRRQTSTDTQYF
TGTGCCAGCAGACGACAGACAAGCACAGATACGCAGTATTTT
>TRBJ1-2|TRBV19|TRBD1|-
CASDGTGVRGYTF
TGTGCCAGTGACGGGACAGGCGTACGCGGCTACACCTTC
>TRBJ1-3|TRBV7-2|TRBD1|-
CASSLDRGGNTIYF
TGTGCCAGCAGCCTTGACAGGGGAGGAAACACCATATATTTT
>TRBJ1-2|TRBV4-1|-|-
CASSQSETRGYTF
TGCGCCAGCAGCCAATCGGAGACACGTGGCTACACCTTC
>TRBJ2-5|TRBV6-5|-|-
CASSTAQETQYF
TGTGCCAGCAGTACCGCCCAAGAGACCCAGTACTTC
>TRBJ2-5|TRBV27|-|-
CASSTWPRRTQETQYF
TGTGCCAGCAGTACGTGGCCCAGGAGGACCCAAGAGACCCAGTACTTC
>TRBJ2-6|TRBV2|-|-
CASSESRGGANVLTF
TGTGCCAGCAGTGAAAGTAGAGGTGGGGCCAACGTCCTGACTTTC
>TRBJ2-3|TRBV30|-|-
CAWIRGVRTDTQYF
TGTGCCTGGATCCGCGGGGTGAGGACAGATACGCAGTATTTT
>TRBJ2-2|TRBV27|-|-
CASSLFVPGELFF
TGTGCCAGCAGTTTATTTGTGCCCGGGGAGCTGTTTTTT
>TRBJ2-2|TRBV7-2|-|-
CASSFTGGSDGELFF
TGTGCCAGCAGCTTCACCGGGGGCTCGGACGGGGAGCTGTTTTTT
>TRBJ2-5|TRBV30|TRBD2|once
CARGVGGRGGETQYF
TGTGCCCGCGGCGTTGGCGGGAGAGGAGGAGAGACCCAGTACTTC
>TRBJ2-1|TRBV7-2|-|once
CASSPGTHLYNEQFF
TGTGCCAGCAGCCCCGGGACCCACTTATACAATGAGCAGTTCTTC
>TRBJ2-1|TRBV5-1|-|-
CASSLGLATYNEQFF
TGCGCCAGCAGCTTGGGTCTAGCGACCTACAATGAGCAGTTCTTC
>TRBJ1-2|TRBV27|-|-
CASSLRTGNYGYTF
TGTGCCAGCAGTTTAAGAACGGGGAACTATGGCTACACCTTC
>TRBJ1-1|TRBV29-1|-|-
CSVFPDSGSAGGAFF
TGCAGCGTTTTCCCGGACAGTGGGAGCGCGGGGGGAGCTTTCTTT
>TRBJ2-4|TRBV5-4|TRBD1|-
CASSTRQGLAKNIQYF
TGTGCCAGCAGCACCCGACAGGGTCTAGCCAAAAACATTCAGTACTTC
>TRBJ2-7|TRBV6-1|-|-
CASRDAYEQYF
TGTGCCAGCAGAGACGCCTACGAGCAGTACTTC
>TRBJ1-1|TRBV20-1|-|-
CSAPENTEAFF
TGCAGTGCCCCAGAAAACACTGAAGCTTTCTTT
>TRBJ1-4|TRBV18|-|-
CASSQGGRATEKLFF
TGTGCCAGCTCACAGGGGGGCAGGGCAACTGAAAAACTGTTTTTT
>TRBJ1-1|TRBV6-5|-|-
CASLQGPYTEAFF
TGTGCCAGCTTACAGGGACCGTACACTGAAGCTTTCTTT
>TRBJ2-1|TRBV29-1|-|-
CSVRDTLYNEQFF
TGCAGCGTGAGGGACACCCTTTACAATGAGCAGTTCTTC
>TRBJ2-7|TRBV14|-|-
CASSLFWGSHEQYF
TGTGCCAGCAGCCTATTCTGGGGATCCCACGAGCAGTACTTC
>TRBJ1-4|TRBV11-2|-|once
CASSSIWDNEKLFF
TGTGCCAGCAGCTCTATCTGGGATAATGAAAAACTGTTTTTT
>TRBJ1-5|TRBV29-1|TRBD1|-
CSATGTGVDQPQHF
TGCAGCGCTACCGGGACAGGGGTTGATCAGCCCCAGCATTTT
>TRBJ2-2|TRBV5-1|-|-
CASSFEGAGELFF
TGCGCCAGCAGCTTCGAGGGGGCCGGGGAGCTGTTTTTT
>TRBJ2-1|TRBV5-1|-|-
CASSLVDTRGNEQFF
TGCGCCAGCAGCTTGGTGGACACCCGGGGGAATGAGCAGTTCTTC
>TRBJ1-5|TRBV6-5|-|-
CASSYLPGSNQPQHF
TGTGCCAGCAGTTACCTCCCGGGGAGCAATCAGCCCCAGCATTTT
>TRBJ2-5|TRBV30|-|-
CAWRDYQETQYF
TGTGCCTGGCGGGATTACCAAGAGACCCAGTACTTC
>TRBJ1-5|TRBV6-1|-|few
CASSPGEGNQPQHF
TGTGCCAGCAGTCCAGGGGAAGGCAATCAGCCCCAGCATTTT
>TRBJ2-5|TRBV7-2|TRBD2|-
CASSFTGTSVAETQYF
TGTGCCAGCAGCTTCACCGGGACTAGCGTCGCAGAGACCCAGTACTTC
>TRBJ2-4|TRBV11-2|-|-
CASSLGRAGRQAKNIQYF
TGTGCCAGCAGCTTAGGGCGGGCGGGGAGACAAGCCAAAAACATTCAGTACTTC
>TRBJ2-5|TRBV15|TRBD1|-
CATSRIRDRGSQETQYF
TGTGCCACCAGCCGAATCCGGGACAGGGGTTCCCAAGAGACCCAGTACTTC
>TRBJ1-5|TRBV25-1|TRBD1|once
CASRGGIYRGPGPQHF
TGTGCCAGCAGGGGGGGTATCTACAGGGGGCCTGGGCCCCAGCATTTT
>TRBJ2-5|TRBV5-4|-|-
CASSLGGRPSGETQYF
TGTGCCAGCAGCTTAGGGGGGAGGCCCTCGGGGGAGACCCAGTACTTC
>TRBJ1-1|TRBV5-1|TRBD1|-
CASSRDRGNTEAFF
TGCGCCAGCAGCCGGGACAGGGGGAACACTGAAGCTTTCTTT
>TRBJ2-3|TRBV7-9|-|once
CASSLVEGLGWDPTDTQYF
TGTGCCAGCAGCTTAGTGGAAGGATTGGGGTGGGATCCCACAGATACGCAGTATTTT
>TRBJ1-5|TRBV7-9|-|-
CASSLEDRNQPQHF
TGTGCCAGCAGCTTAGAAGACAGAAATCAGCCCCAGCATTTT
>TRBJ2-5|TRBV30|TRBD2|-
CAWMISGGETQYF
TGTGCCTGGATGATTAGCGGGGGAGAGACCCAGTACTTC
>TRBJ2-7|TRBV7-2|TRBD1|-
CASSLGGVEQYF
TGTGCCAGCAGCCTAGGGGGCGTGGAGCAGTACTTC
>TRBJ2-1|TRBV9|TRBD2|-
CASTIGGGRDFYNEQFF
TGTGCCAGCACCATCGGGGGGGGCCGCGACTTCTACAATGAGCAGTTCTTC
>TRBJ2-3|TRBV6-5|TRBD2|-
CASSLLAGGTDTQYF
TGTGCCAGCAGTCTACTAGCGGGAGGGACAGATACGCAGTATTTT
>TRBJ2-7|TRBV11-2|-|-
CASSLAGRLYEQYF
TGTGCCAGCAGCTTAGCGGGAAGGTTGTACGAGCAGTACTTC